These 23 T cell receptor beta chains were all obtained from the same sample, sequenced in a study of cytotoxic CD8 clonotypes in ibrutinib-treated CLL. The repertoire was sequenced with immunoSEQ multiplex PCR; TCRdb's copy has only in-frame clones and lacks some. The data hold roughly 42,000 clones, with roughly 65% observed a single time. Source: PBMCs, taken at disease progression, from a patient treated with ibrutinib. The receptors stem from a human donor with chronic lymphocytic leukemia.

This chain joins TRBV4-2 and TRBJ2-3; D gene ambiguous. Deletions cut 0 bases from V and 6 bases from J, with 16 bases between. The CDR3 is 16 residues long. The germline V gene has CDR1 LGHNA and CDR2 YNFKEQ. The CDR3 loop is CASSQESVLEWDTQYF. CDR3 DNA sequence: TGTGCCAGCAGCCAAGAGTCCGTCCTAGAGTGGGATACGCAGTATTTT.

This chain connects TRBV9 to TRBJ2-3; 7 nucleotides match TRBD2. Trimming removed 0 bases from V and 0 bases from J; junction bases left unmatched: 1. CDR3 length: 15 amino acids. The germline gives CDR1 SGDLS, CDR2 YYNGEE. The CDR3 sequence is CASSVGDYSTDTQYF. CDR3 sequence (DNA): TGTGCCAGCAGCGTAGGGGACTATAGCACAGATACGCAGTATTTT.

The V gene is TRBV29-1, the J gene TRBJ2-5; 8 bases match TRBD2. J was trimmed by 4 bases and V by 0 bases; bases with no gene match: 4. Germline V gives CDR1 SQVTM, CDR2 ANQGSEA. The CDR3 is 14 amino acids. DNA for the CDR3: TGCAGCGTTGAAGATCGGGAGGGCCCAGAGACCCAGTACTTC. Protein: CSVEDREGPETQYF.

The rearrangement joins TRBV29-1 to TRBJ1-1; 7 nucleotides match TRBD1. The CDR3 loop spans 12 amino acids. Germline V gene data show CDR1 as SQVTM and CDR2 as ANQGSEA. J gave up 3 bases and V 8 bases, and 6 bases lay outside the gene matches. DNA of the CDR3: TGCAGCACCCGACAGGGAGACACTGAAGCTTTCTTT. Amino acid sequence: CSTRQGDTEAFF.

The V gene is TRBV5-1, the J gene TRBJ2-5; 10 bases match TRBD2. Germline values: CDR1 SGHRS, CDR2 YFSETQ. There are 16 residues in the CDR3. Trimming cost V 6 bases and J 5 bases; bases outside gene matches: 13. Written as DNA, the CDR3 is TGCGCCAGCAATTGGTTGTTAGCGGGAGGATCGGAGACCCAGTACTTC. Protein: CASNWLLAGGSETQYF.

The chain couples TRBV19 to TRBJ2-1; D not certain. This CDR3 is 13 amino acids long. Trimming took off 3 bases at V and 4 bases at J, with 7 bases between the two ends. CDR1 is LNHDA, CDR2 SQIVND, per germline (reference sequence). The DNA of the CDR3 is TGTGCCAGTAGTATTGGGCAGTACAATGAGCAGTTCTTC. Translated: CASSIGQYNEQFF. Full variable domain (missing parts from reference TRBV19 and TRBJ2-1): DGGITQSPKYLFRKEGQNVTLSCEQNLNHDAMYWYRQDPGQGLRLIYYSQIVNDFQKGDIAEGYSVSREKKESFPLTVTSAQKNPTAFYLCASSIGQYNEQFFGPGTRLTVL.

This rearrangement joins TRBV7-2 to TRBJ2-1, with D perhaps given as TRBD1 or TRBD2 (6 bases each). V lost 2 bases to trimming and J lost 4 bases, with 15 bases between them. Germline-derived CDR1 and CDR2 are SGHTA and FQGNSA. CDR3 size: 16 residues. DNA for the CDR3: TGTGCCAGCAGCTTAAGAGGGGGGCTAGCGTACAATGAGCAGTTCTTC. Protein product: CASSLRGGLAYNEQFF.

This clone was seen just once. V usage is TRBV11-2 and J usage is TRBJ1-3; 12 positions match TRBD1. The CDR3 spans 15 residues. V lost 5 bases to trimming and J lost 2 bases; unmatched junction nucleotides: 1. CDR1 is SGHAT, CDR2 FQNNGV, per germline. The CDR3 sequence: CASSRDRGPGNTIYF. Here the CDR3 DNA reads TGTGCCAGCAGCAGGGACAGGGGGCCTGGAAACACCATATATTTT.

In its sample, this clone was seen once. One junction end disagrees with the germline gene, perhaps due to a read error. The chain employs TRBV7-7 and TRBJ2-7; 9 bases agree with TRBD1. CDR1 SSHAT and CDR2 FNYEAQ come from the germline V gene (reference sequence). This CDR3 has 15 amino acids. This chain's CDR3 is CASSPNPGQGFEQYF. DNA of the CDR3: TGTGCTAGCAGCCCGAACCCGGGACAGGGTTTCGAGCAGTACTTC. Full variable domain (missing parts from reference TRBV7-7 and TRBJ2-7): GAGVSQSPRYKVTKRGQDVTLRCDPISSHATLYWYQQALGQGPEFLTYFNYEAQPDKSGLPSDRFSAERPEGSISTLTIQRTEQRDSAMYRCASSPNPGQGFEQYFGPGTRLTVT.

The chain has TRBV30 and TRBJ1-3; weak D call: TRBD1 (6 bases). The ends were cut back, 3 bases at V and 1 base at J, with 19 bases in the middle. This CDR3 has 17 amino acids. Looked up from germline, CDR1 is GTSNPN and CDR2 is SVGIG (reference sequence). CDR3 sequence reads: CAWRDSLTGMSGNTIYF. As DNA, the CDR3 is TGTGCCTGGAGAGACTCCCTTACAGGGATGTCTGGAAACACCATATATTTT. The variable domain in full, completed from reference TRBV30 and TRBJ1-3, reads SQTIHQWPATLVQPVGSPLSLECTVEGTSNPNLYWYRQAAGRGLQLLFYSVGIGQISSEVPQNLSASRPQDRQFILSSKKLLLSDSGFYLCAWRDSLTGMSGNTIYFGEGSWLTVV.

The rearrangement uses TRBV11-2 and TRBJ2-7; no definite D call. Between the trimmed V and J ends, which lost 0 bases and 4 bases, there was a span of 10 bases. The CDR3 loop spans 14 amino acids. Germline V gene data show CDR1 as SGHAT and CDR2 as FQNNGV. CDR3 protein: CASSLDLGRYEQYF. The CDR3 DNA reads TGTGCCAGCAGCTTAGATTTGGGTCGGTACGAGCAGTACTTC.

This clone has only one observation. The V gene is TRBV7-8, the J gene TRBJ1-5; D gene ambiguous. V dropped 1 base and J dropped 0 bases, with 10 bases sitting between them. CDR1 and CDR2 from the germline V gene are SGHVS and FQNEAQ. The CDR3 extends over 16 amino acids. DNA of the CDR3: TGTGCCAGCAGCTTAGTCACCAGCTATAGCAATCAGCCCCAGCATTTT. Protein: CASSLVTSYSNQPQHF.

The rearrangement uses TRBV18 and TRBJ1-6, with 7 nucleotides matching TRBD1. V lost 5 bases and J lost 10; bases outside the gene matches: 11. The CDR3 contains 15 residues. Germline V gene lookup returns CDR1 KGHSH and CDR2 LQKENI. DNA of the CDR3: TGTGCCAGCTCATCGGGACAGCCTATATCCTCACCCCTCCACTTT. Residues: CASSSGQPISSPLHF.

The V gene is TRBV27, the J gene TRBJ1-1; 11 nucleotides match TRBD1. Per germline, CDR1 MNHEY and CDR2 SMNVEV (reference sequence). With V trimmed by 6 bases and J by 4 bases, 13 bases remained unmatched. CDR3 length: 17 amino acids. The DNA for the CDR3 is TGTGCCAGCAGCCGCCGGACAGGGGGCTCTTTTTTCACTGAAGCTTTCTTT. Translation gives CASSRRTGGSFFTEAFF.

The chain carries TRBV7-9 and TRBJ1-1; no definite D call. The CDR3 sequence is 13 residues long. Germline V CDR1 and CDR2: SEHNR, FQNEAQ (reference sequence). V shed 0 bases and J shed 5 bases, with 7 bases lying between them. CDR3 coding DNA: TGTGCCAGCAGCTTAGCTGAAGGAACTGAAGCTTTCTTT. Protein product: CASSLAEGTEAFF.

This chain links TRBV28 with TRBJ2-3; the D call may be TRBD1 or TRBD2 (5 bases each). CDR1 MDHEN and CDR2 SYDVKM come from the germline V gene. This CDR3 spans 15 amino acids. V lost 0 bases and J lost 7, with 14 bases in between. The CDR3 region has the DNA TGTGCCAGCAGTTTATGGGACCGGGACCTCTATACGCAGTATTTT. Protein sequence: CASSLWDRDLYTQYF.

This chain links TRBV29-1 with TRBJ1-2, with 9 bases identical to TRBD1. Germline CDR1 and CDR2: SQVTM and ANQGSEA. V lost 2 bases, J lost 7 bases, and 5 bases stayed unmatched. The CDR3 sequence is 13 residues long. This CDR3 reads CSVERDRVGGYTF. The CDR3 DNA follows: TGCAGCGTTGAACGGGACAGGGTAGGTGGCTACACCTTC.

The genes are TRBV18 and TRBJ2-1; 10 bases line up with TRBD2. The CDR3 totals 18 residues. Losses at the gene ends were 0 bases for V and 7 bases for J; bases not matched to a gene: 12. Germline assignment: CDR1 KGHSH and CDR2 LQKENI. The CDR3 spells CASSPPKLAGRAGNEQFF. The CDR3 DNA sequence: TGTGCCAGCTCACCACCTAAACTAGCGGGGAGGGCCGGGAATGAGCAGTTCTTC.

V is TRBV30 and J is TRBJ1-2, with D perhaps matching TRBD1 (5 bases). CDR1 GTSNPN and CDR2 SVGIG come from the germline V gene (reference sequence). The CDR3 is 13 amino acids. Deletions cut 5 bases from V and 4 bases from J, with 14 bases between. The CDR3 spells CAWGETAGYGYTF. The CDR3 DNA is TGTGCCTGGGGGGAGACAGCGGGCTATGGCTACACCTTC.

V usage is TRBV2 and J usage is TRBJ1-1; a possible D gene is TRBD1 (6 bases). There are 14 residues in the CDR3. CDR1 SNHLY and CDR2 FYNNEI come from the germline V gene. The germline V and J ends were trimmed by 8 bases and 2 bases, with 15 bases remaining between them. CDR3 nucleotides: TGTGCCAGCTCCCCCGAGACAGGCAACACTGAAGCTTTCTTT. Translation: CASSPETGNTEAFF.

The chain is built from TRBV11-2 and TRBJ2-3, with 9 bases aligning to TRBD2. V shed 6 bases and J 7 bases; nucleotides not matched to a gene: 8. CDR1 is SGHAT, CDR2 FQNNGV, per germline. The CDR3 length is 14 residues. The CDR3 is CASRVAGGPNTQYF. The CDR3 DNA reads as TGTGCCAGCAGAGTGGCGGGAGGGCCGAATACGCAGTATTTT.

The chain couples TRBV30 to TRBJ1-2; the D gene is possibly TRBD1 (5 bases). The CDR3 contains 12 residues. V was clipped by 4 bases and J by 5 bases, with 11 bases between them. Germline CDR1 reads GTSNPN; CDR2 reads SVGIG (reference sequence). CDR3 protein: CAWTTGAYGYTF. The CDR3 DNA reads TGTGCCTGGACCACTGGGGCTTATGGCTACACCTTC.

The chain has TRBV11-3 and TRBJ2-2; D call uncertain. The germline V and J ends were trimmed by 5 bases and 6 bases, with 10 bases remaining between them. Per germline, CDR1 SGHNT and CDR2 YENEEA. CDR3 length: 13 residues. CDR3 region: CASSPRRSGELFF. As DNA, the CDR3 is TGTGCCAGCAGCCCCCGTCGCTCCGGGGAGCTGTTTTTT. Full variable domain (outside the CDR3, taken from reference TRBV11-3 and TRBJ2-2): EAGVVQSPRYKIIEKKQPVAFWCNPISGHNTLYWYLQNLGQGPELLIRYENEEAVDDSQLPKDRFSAERLKGVDSTLKIQPAELGDSAVYLCASSPRRSGELFFGEGSRLTVL.